A selection of T cell receptor beta chains follows, all from one sample in a study of blood T cell repertoires in COVID-19. Using immunoSEQ multiplex PCR, the repertoire was profiled, and TCRdb retains in-frame clones only, with some absent. Among about 190,000 clones, about 88% were seen once, and the ten largest hold approximately 1%. The sample was peripheral blood. The source is a man in his thirties or forties with acute or convalescent COVID-19. CDR3s include the opening cysteine and the closing phenylalanine or tryptophan. The D gene is left open where the match is weak. Some rows have no size entry. The others give once, few or many, or a class for an expanded clone.

TRBV27	-	TRBD1	TRBJ2-1	CASTLRRGQGANEQFF	TGTGCCAGCACTCTAAGAAGAGGACAGGGCGCAAATGAGCAGTTCTTC
TRBV9	-	-	TRBJ2-2	CASSGGRVGTGELFF	TGTGCCAGCAGCGGCGGCAGGGTCGGCACCGGGGAGCTGTTTTTT
TRBV30	-	-	TRBJ2-7	CAWSGTAYEQYF	TGTGCCTGGAGTGGGACAGCGTACGAGCAGTACTTC
TRBV18	-	TRBD2	TRBJ2-3	CASSPGLAGGQDTQYF	TGTGCCAGCTCACCCGGACTAGCGGGGGGGCAAGATACGCAGTATTTT
TRBV5-8	-	-	TRBJ2-3	CASKRVTDTQYF	TGTGCCAGCAAACGGGTCACAGATACGCAGTATTTT
TRBV19	-	-	TRBJ2-1	CASNRGGSSYNEQFF	TGTGCCAGTAATAGAGGAGGGAGCTCCTACAATGAGCAGTTCTTC
TRBV28	-	-	TRBJ1-2	CASSLGDNSNYGYTF	TGTGCCAGCAGCCTCGGGGACAACTCTAACTATGGCTACACCTTC
TRBV28	once	-	TRBJ2-1	CASSPGGARMWGEQFF	TGTGCCAGCAGTCCCGGTGGGGCGCGGATGTGGGGTGAGCAGTTCTTC
TRBV19	-	-	TRBJ1-2	CASSIDWGERYGYTF	TGTGCCAGTAGTATTGATTGGGGGGAGAGATATGGCTACACCTTC
TRBV5-1	-	TRBD2	TRBJ2-1	CASSWWGASGGTSSYNEQFF	TGCGCCAGCAGCTGGTGGGGCGCTAGCGGGGGCACCAGCTCCTACAATGAGCAGTTCTTC
TRBV9	-	TRBD2	TRBJ2-1	CASSVGIAGGPNEQFF	TGTGCCAGCAGCGTGGGTATAGCGGGGGGGCCCAATGAGCAGTTCTTC
TRBV4-2	-	TRBD1	TRBJ2-7	CASSHDDRGPDEQYF	TGTGCCAGCAGCCACGATGACAGGGGTCCGGACGAGCAGTACTTC
TRBV7-3	once	TRBD2	TRBJ2-2	CASGRETGELFF	TGTGCCTCCGGGAGGGAGACCGGGGAGCTGTTTTTT
TRBV7-3	once	TRBD2	TRBJ2-2	CASSLAGGSPGELFF	TGTGCCAGCAGCTTAGCGGGGGGCTCTCCCGGGGAGCTGTTTTTT
TRBV11-2	-	TRBD2	TRBJ2-5	CASRPLGVAGVETQYF	TGTGCCAGCAGGCCCTTAGGGGTAGCGGGGGTAGAGACCCAGTACTTC
TRBV7-8	-	-	TRBJ2-7	CASSYSPARGSVQYF	TGTGCCAGCAGCTATAGTCCCGCTAGGGGGTCGGTTCAGTACTTC
TRBV6-5	-	-	TRBJ2-5	CASSLDRIQETQYF	TGTGCCAGCAGCCTAGACAGGATCCAAGAGACCCAGTACTTC
TRBV3-1/TRBV3-2	-	-	TRBJ2-7	CASSPARTGSEQYF	TGTGCCAGCAGCCCCGCCCGGACGGGATCCGAGCAGTACTTC